This T cell receptor beta chain was profiled in a study of T cell responses to AZD1222 COVID-19 vaccine. The repertoire was sequenced with immunoSEQ multiplex PCR; TCRdb's copy has only in-frame clones and lacks some. This table has 95,000 to 110,000 clones, 89% appearing once. The CDR3 covers 14 residues. Unmatched junction bases numbered 6, after V lost 5 bases and J lost 4 bases. Germline assignment: CDR1 SEHNR and CDR2 FQNEAQ (reference sequence). The origin of this receptor is an adult in good health. The genes are TRBV7-9 and TRBJ1-1; TRBD1 aligns across 8 bases. Sequences were derived from peripheral blood, sampled on day 0 of AZD1222 vaccination. CDR3 region: CASSRQGASTEAFF. The DNA of the CDR3 is TGTGCCAGCAGCCGTCAGGGGGCAAGCACTGAAGCTTTCTTT.